The clone carrying this TCR beta chain turned up a few times. The data derive from a study of naive and memory T cell subsets. An equimolar mix of two oligonucleotides served as the beta constant-region primer for TRBC1 and TRBC2. TCRdb itself ran the UMI-ligation and nested PCR reads through MiXCR, one entry per CDR3 protein. The sample holds 29,000 or so distinct CDR3 sequences, around 10% seen once. This CDR3 comprises 14 residues. V shed 3 bases and J shed 2 bases, with 8 bases lying between them. This receptor was taken from a human donor in good health. This chain connects TRBV12-3 or TRBV12-4 to TRBJ2-1, with a possible D match to TRBD1 (5 bases). Specimen: effector memory CD4+ T cells from blood. The subset here: effector memory, CD45RA- CD27-. For the CDR3, the DNA is TGTGCCAGCAGTTTGATCAGGGCCTACAATGAGCAGTTCTTC. Its translation: CASSLIRAYNEQFF.